A selection of T cell receptor beta chains follows, all from one sample in a study of post-analysis software for immune sequencing data. TCRdb ran MiXCR on the PCR reads and lists one entry per CDR3 protein. The data contain some 370,000 distinct CDR3 sequences, 30% to 45% of them singletons. The material sequenced was blood. These receptors were collected from a girl aged 10-17 years with multiple sclerosis. CDR3s include the opening cysteine and the closing phenylalanine or tryptophan. D genes are given only for firm matches.

j_gene	d_gene	v_gene	CDR3aa
TRBJ2-5	TRBD2	TRBV29-1	CSVDPSGGHQETQYF
TRBJ2-7	NA	TRBV13	CASSYIGTLGESEQYF
TRBJ1-4	NA	TRBV28	CASSEERGREAEKLFF
TRBJ2-4	NA	TRBV12-3/TRBV12-4	CASSLAAETILAKNIQYF
TRBJ2-4	NA	TRBV20-1	CSARDHLAGVDIQYF
TRBJ1-4	NA	TRBV20-1	CSAPGGVVNEKLFF
TRBJ1-6	NA	TRBV10-3	CAISESKSSPLHF
TRBJ2-3	NA	TRBV7-2	CASSLAPRRNTDTQYF
TRBJ2-7	TRBD1	TRBV20-1	CSARVFRTGGDYEQYF
TRBJ2-1	NA	TRBV6-2/TRBV6-3	CASRTLGPANEQFF